The 4 T cell receptor beta chains below all came from one sample that was sequenced in a study of early T cells in non-severe SARS-CoV-2 infection. TCRdb redid the calling of the 5' RACE reads with MiXCR, one entry per CDR3 protein. The sample has tens of thousands of distinct CDR3 sequences, more than 12% seen once. Sequencing was done on a sample of whole blood. The receptor set was obtained from an adult who was a healthcare worker with PCR-confirmed SARS-CoV-2 infection or an uninfected control (not recorded which).

The rearrangement links TRBV20-1 to TRBJ2-3, with 11 positions matching TRBD2. The CDR3 is 14 residues long. J was trimmed by 5 bases and V by 5 bases; bases with no gene match: 6. CDR1 and CDR2 (germline): DFQATT, SNEGSKA (reference sequence). The CDR3 sequence: CSADLAGGKDTQYF. Here the CDR3 DNA reads TGCAGTGCTGACTTAGCGGGAGGGAAAGATACGCAGTATTTT.

Only a few counts were recorded for this clonotype. The chain uses TRBV28 and TRBJ1-5; D is uncertain. CDR1 is MDHEN and CDR2 is SYDVKM in the germline V gene. V gave up 8 bases and J gave up 0 bases, with 11 bases separating them. The CDR3 is made up of 14 amino acids. The CDR3 region is CASSRVFSNQPQHF. CDR3 nucleotides: TGTGCCAGCTCGAGGGTGTTTAGCAATCAGCCCCAGCATTTT.

V gene TRBV9 combines with J gene TRBJ2-3, with D uncertain. Germline V gene data show CDR1 as SGDLS and CDR2 as YYNGEE. The CDR3 runs 14 residues. With 0 bases removed from V and 3 bases from J, the gap between germline ends came to 8 bases. Here the CDR3 DNA reads TGTGCCAGCAGCGTAGAATCCGGTACAGATACGCAGTATTTT. Its translation: CASSVESGTDTQYF.

This clonotype has only a few counts. The chain has TRBV5-5 and TRBJ2-7, with D unresolved. This CDR3 is built from 12 residues. V was pared by 1 base and J by 4 bases, with 6 bases between. CDR1 is SGHKS, CDR2 YYEKEE, per germline (reference sequence). The DNA for the CDR3 is TGTGCCAGCAGCTTGTTTACATACGAGCAGTACTTC. It translates to CASSLFTYEQYF. Using reference TRBV5-5 and TRBJ2-7 for the parts outside the CDR3, the full variable domain is DAGVTQSPTHLIKTRGQQVTLRCSPISGHKSVSWYQQVLGQGPQFIFQYYEKEERGRGNFPDRFSARQFPNYSSELNVNALLLGDSALYLCASSLFTYEQYFGPGTRLTVT.